The clone carrying this T cell receptor (beta chain) was recorded once. RNA was isolated and reverse transcribed to cDNA, the sequencing template. Sequenced by immunoSEQ multiplex PCR; TCRdb stores in-frame clones only, minus some. The sample yields some 190,000 clones, 45% to 60% seen once. The data originate from a study of CD8+ T cells in alopecia areata. Background on the study: Treated patients were given 5 to 10 mg oral tofacitinib twice daily.

Treatment specified: oral pan-JAK inhibitor, 5-10 mg twice daily. V lost 3 bases and J 0 bases, leaving 7 bases between the germline ends. Germline V CDR1 and CDR2: SGHDT, YYEEEE. This CDR3 has 13 amino acids. Source: CD8+ T cells sorted from blood, taken around week 54, from a patient treated with tofacitinib. This sequence was found in a human donor with alopecia areata. The rearrangement joins TRBV5-6 to TRBJ2-7; D possibly uses TRBD1 or TRBD2 (5 bases each). The CDR3 loop reads CASSWDGSYEQYF. The CDR3 DNA is TGTGCCAGCAGCTGGGACGGCTCCTACGAGCAGTACTTC.